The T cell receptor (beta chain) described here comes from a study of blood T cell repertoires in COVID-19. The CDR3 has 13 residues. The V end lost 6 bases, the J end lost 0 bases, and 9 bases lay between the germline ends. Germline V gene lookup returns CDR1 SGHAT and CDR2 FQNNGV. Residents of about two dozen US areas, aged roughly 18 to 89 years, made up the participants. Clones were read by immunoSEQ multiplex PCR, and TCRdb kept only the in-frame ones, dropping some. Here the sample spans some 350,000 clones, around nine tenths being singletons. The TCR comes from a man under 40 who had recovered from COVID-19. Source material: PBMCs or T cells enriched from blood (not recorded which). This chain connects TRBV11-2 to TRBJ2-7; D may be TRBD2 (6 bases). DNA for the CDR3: TGTGCCAGCAGGGGGGGATTCTCCTACGAGCAGTACTTC. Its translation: CASRGGFSYEQYF.